The 8 T cell receptor beta chains below all came from one sample that was sequenced in a study of CXCR3-negative and CXCR3-positive naive CD8 T cells. Study-level points and caveats: TRB CDR3s of CXCR3-positive naive cells were more hydrophobic than those of CXCR3-negative naive cells.

The method, 5' RACE with UMI labels, was used to prepare the TRB cDNA libraries. With the 5' RACE reads reprocessed, TCRdb shows one record per CDR3 protein and no DNA. Its listing shows some 150,000 distinct CDR3 sequences. No antigen has been identified for these receptors. Sequencing was performed on naive CXCR3+ CD8+ T cells from blood. Regarding subset: CD45RO-CCR7+CD27+CD95- naive CD8+ T cells expressing CXCR3 (TNR3+). These receptors all come from a human donor in good health. Some clones in this sample may be carry-over from other donors' samples.

This rearrangement joins TRBV29-1 to TRBJ2-2; TCRdb proposes TRBD1, but this gene call is untestable without DNA. Per germline, CDR1 SQVTM and CDR2 ANQGSEA. This CDR3 region has 15 residues. The CDR3 sequence: CSVEEAGVHTGELFF.

The chain recombines TRBV29-1 with TRBJ2-7; TCRdb's D call, TRBD1, is unchecked because there is no DNA. CDR1 SQVTM and CDR2 ANQGSEA come from the germline V gene. The CDR3 runs to 12 residues. The CDR3 region is CSVRDRDYEQYF.

The chain combines TRBV13 with TRBJ2-7; TCRdb designates TRBD1, a call that cannot be tested without DNA. The CDR3 sequence is 14 residues long. Germline CDR1 PRHDT, CDR2 FYEKMQ (reference sequence). The CDR3 sequence is CASSIRQGESKQYF.

CDR3 sequence: CASSVDGETEAFF. V and J are TRBV9 and TRBJ1-1. This CDR3 has 13 amino acids. Germline assignment: CDR1 SGDLS and CDR2 YYNGEE.

V and J are TRBV28 and TRBJ1-2. The CDR3 length is 13 residues. Germline lookup yields CDR1 MDHEN and CDR2 SYDVKM. CDR3 sequence reads: CASKRVNNYGYTF.

The chain joins TRBV7-3 to TRBJ2-5; the D call of TRBD1 rests on TCRdb alone, since no DNA is present to check it. From germline, CDR1 is SGHTA and CDR2 FQGTGA. The CDR3 spans 14 residues. The CDR3 sequence is CASSRTGNQETQYF.

The chain joins TRBV12-3 or TRBV12-4 to TRBJ2-3; TCRdb's D call of TRBD1 is untestable without DNA. This CDR3 contains 15 residues. The CDR3 region is CASSTVGQYTDTQYF.

This chain uses TRBV28 with TRBJ2-3. CDR1 is MDHEN, CDR2 SYDVKM, per germline. The CDR3 has 17 residues. CDR3 amino acids: CASSLEEVGVSTDTQYF.